The entry that follows covers one T cell receptor (beta chain) sequence. Its antigen is undetermined. This specimen includes other DNA sequences encoding the same CDR3. The data belong to a study of beta chain features in type 1 diabetes. The investigators reverse transcribed all of the isolated RNA, so they sequenced expressed TCRB transcripts. Measured with immunoSEQ multiplex PCR; TCRdb has only the in-frame clones, and not every one. The sample lists around 320,000 clones; about 14% were seen once. General study points: PCR might pick shorter templates more often, in the same way for patients and controls.

Germline V lookup: CDR1 SGDLS, CDR2 YYNGEE. Trimming left V 0 bases short and J 4 bases short, with 7 bases between. The CDR3 runs to 13 residues. J is TRBJ1-1 and V is TRBV9, with D hard to call. The receptor was derived from a man aged 25 to 40 in good health. The sequenced material came from central memory CD4+ T cells from blood. The DNA for the CDR3 is TGTGCCAGCAGCGTAGAAGGTCTCACTGAAGCTTTCTTT. It codes for CASSVEGLTEAFF.